This TCR beta chain was recovered during a study of memory B cells and T cells in multiple sclerosis. Findings of the study overall: Compartments had unequal clone-set sizes, affecting shared clonotype counts.

About this clone itself: What it recognizes is unknown.

Stimulus-free culture yielded autoproliferating CFSE-dim and non-proliferating CFSE-high T cells, each sequenced separately. Cultures began with roughly 5x10^7 CFSE-labeled PBMCs, unstimulated for 7 days, with replicate wells pooled. PBMCs were labeled with around 0.5 uM CFSE and cultured without exogenous stimuli. Per the germline V gene, CDR1 is LNHDA and CDR2 is SQIVND (reference sequence). Trimming removed 3 bases at V and 5 bases at J, with 8 bases between. This CDR3 comprises 13 residues. TCRdb's table, derived via immunoSEQ multiplex PCR, lists solely in-frame clones and lacks some. The data hold 40,000 to 50,000 clones, with approximately 80% observed a single time.

This chain links TRBV19 with TRBJ2-1; D uncertain. This receptor was identified in a human donor with multiple sclerosis. Sequenced: PBMCs from blood kept in culture. CDR3 residues: CASSMSQNNEQFF. The CDR3, as DNA: TGTGCCAGTAGTATGTCTCAGAACAATGAGCAGTTCTTC.